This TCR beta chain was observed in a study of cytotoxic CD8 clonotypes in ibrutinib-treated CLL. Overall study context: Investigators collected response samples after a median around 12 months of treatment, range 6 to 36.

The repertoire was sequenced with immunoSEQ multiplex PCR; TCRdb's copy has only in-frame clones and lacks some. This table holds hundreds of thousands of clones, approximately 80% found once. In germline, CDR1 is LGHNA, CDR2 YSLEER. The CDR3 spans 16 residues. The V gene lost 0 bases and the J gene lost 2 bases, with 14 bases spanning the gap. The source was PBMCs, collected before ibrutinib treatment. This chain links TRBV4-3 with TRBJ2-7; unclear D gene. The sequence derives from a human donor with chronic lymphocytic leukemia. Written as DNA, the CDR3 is TGCGCCAGCAGCCAAGATTGGGTCGGTGGGGCCTACGAGCAGTACTTC. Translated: CASSQDWVGGAYEQYF.